The clone carrying this TCR beta chain came up many times. Its antigen is currently unknown. This entry belongs to a study of T-cell memory formation after mild COVID-19. As for the study in general: Largely donor-specific TCR clusters were found. Notes on the study in general: Pre-infection memory carried some responding clones, suggesting that cross-reactive memory joined. Clones that contracted clustered mainly in CM and EM if CD4+ and in EMRA if CD8+.

V dropped 4 bases and J dropped 3; count of bases not matched to a gene: 6. From germline, CDR1 is SGHNT and CDR2 YYREEE (reference sequence). The CDR3 runs 15 residues. The 5'RACE method, run with constant-segment primers, produced TCR alpha and TCR beta cDNA libraries (carrying sample barcodes and UMIs). TCRdb reanalysed the 5' RACE reads using MiXCR and keeps one entry per CDR3 protein. The data hold 98,000 or so distinct CDR3 sequences, with over 15% observed a single time. The clonotype originates from a young man who had mild COVID-19 (a few samples of this study predate the infection). Cell type and time point are not known. Sequencing input: PBMCs or a T cell subset sorted from them (not recorded which). The J gene is TRBJ2-1, the V gene TRBV5-4, with TRBD1 matching 8 bases. CDR3 sequence: CASSPRTGNYNEQFF. The CDR3 bases are TGTGCCAGCAGCCCTCGGACAGGGAACTACAATGAGCAGTTCTTC. Complete variable domain (other parts from reference TRBV5-4 and TRBJ2-1): ETGVTQSPTHLIKTRGQQVTLRCSSQSGHNTVSWYQQALGQGPQFIFQYYREEENGRGNFPPRFSGLQFPNYSSELNVNALELDDSALYLCASSPRTGNYNEQFFGPGTRLTVL.